A single sample is the source of the 23 T cell receptor beta chains below, sequenced in a study of blood T cell repertoires in COVID-19. Clones were read by immunoSEQ multiplex PCR, and TCRdb kept only the in-frame ones, dropping some. Found here are roughly 460,000 clones, 70% to 90% of them singletons; the top ten hold about 0.91%. Sequenced: peripheral blood. The source is a man younger than 35 with COVID-19, enrolled during active disease.

The rearrangement links TRBV6-5 to TRBJ2-3; possibly TRBD1 for D (6 bases). Germline CDR1 is MNHEY and CDR2 is SVGAGI. The CDR3 length is 14 residues. V was trimmed by 3 bases and J by 4 bases, leaving 11 bases between them. This CDR3 reads CASSYQGFPDTQYF. In DNA, the CDR3 is TGTGCCAGCAGTTATCAGGGGTTCCCAGATACGCAGTATTTT.

The chain uses TRBV10-3 and TRBJ2-3, with TRBD1 identical over 8 bases. Germline V gene sequence: CDR1 ENHRY, CDR2 SYGVKD. The length of the CDR3 is 17 residues. Trimming cost V 7 bases and J 1 base; bases outside gene matches: 13. CDR3 sequence: CAITGGPTGEGTDTQYF. In DNA, the CDR3 is TGTGCCATCACTGGAGGCCCGACAGGGGAGGGCACAGATACGCAGTATTTT.

The V call is TRBV12-3 or TRBV12-4, the J call TRBJ1-4; D unresolved. CDR3 length equals 13 residues. The V end was cut by 3 bases, the J end by 4 bases, with 6 bases between. The CDR3 loop reads CASSFLVNEKLFF. As DNA, the CDR3 is TGTGCCAGCAGTTTCCTCGTTAATGAAAAACTGTTTTTT.

V and J are TRBV7-8 and TRBJ2-3, with TRBD1 identical over 9 bases. Germline loops: CDR1 SGHVS, CDR2 FQNEAQ. This CDR3 is 14 amino acids long. V was pared by 7 bases and J by 4 bases, with 6 bases of the junction left unmatched. The chain's CDR3 is CASNRDRVSDTQYF. The CDR3 bases are TGTGCCAGCAACCGGGACAGGGTTTCAGATACGCAGTATTTT.

The CDR3 protein is CASSYSQTSGKTQYF. The CDR3 nucleotides read TGTGCCAGCAGTTACTCGCAGACTAGTGGAAAGACCCAGTACTTC. The rearrangement joins TRBV6-5 to TRBJ2-5; D possibly corresponds to TRBD2 (6 bases). Germline V lookup: CDR1 MNHEY, CDR2 SVGAGI. V gave up 0 bases and J gave up 6 bases, with 14 bases separating them. The CDR3 is made up of 15 amino acids.

The rearrangement uses TRBV6-1 and TRBJ2-7, with TRBD2 matching 9 bases. The CDR3 runs to 16 residues. In germline, CDR1 is MNHNS, CDR2 SASEGT. V lost 2 bases and J lost 5; bases outside the gene matches: 10. Here the CDR3 DNA reads TGTGCCAGCAGTGAATTGGGGACTAGCTATATTAACGAGCAGTACTTC. The encoded protein is CASSELGTSYINEQYF.

This clone was recorded only once. This rearrangement joins TRBV29-1 to TRBJ1-2, with a possible D match to TRBD1 (5 bases). Germline V gene sequence: CDR1 SQVTM, CDR2 ANQGSEA. This CDR3 region has 13 residues. The V end was cut by 4 bases, the J end by 6 bases, with 15 bases between. CDR3 DNA: TGCAGCGTTGTAATTTCAGGGAAGGATGGCTACACCTTC. Its translation is CSVVISGKDGYTF. Based on the CDR3 plus reference TRBV29-1 and TRBJ1-2, the full variable domain is SAVISQKPSRDICQRGTSLTIQCQVDSQVTMMFWYRQQPGQSLTLIATANQGSEATYESGFVIDKFPISRPNLTFSTLTVSNMSPEDSSIYLCSVVISGKDGYTFGSGTRLTVV.

This chain links TRBV6-1 with TRBJ1-4; 8 bases line up with TRBD1. Germline CDR1 and CDR2: MNHNS and SASEGT. V lost 1 base, J lost 6 bases, and 1 base stayed unmatched. The CDR3 has 14 amino acids. In DNA, the CDR3 is TGTGCCAGCAGTGAAGGCAGGGGGCATGAAAAACTGTTTTTT. It translates to CASSEGRGHEKLFF.

The V gene is TRBV19, the J gene TRBJ1-5; 7 nucleotides line up with TRBD1. The V gene end was trimmed by 3 bases and the J gene end by 5 bases; junction bases not matched to a gene: 10. Germline assignment: CDR1 LNHDA and CDR2 SQIVND (reference sequence). This CDR3 contains 16 residues. The CDR3 region has the DNA TGTGCCAGTAGTATCGGAAGGGGGCGGTTGTATCAGCCCCAGCATTTT. Amino acid sequence: CASSIGRGRLYQPQHF.

V and J are TRBV7-9 and TRBJ2-5; D remains ambiguous. V was cut by 1 base and J by 1 base, with 7 bases left in between. This CDR3 contains 14 residues. Germline V gene lookup returns CDR1 SEHNR and CDR2 FQNEAQ (reference sequence). This CDR3 reads CASSLVSLQETQYF. The CDR3 DNA reads as TGTGCCAGCAGCTTAGTATCACTCCAAGAGACCCAGTACTTC.

CDR3 sequence: CASRPATGVETQYF. CDR3 in DNA: TGTGCCAGCAGACCAGCTACAGGGGTTGAAACGCAGTATTTT. The chain is built from TRBV7-9 and TRBJ2-3; the match to TRBD1 covers 7 bases. CDR1 is SEHNR, CDR2 FQNEAQ, per germline (reference sequence). V lost 6 bases, J lost 9 bases, and 12 bases stayed unmatched. This CDR3 has 14 amino acids.

The J gene is TRBJ2-7, the V gene TRBV6-5, with D possibly TRBD1 on 5 matching bases. There are 11 residues in the CDR3. Trimming removed 10 bases from V and 6 bases from J, with 13 bases in between. Germline CDR1 and CDR2: MNHEY and SVGAGI. CDR3 amino acids: CATSQGLEQYF. In nucleotides, the CDR3 is TGTGCCACCTCCCAGGGTCTCGAGCAGTACTTC.

V is TRBV6-4 and J is TRBJ1-2; D remains ambiguous. V was cut by 2 bases and J by 5 bases, with 12 bases left in between. The CDR3 is 14 residues long. Germline CDR1 reads MRHNA; CDR2 reads SNTAGT. CDR3 in amino acids: CASSDDARGYGYTF. The CDR3 DNA reads TGTGCCAGCAGTGACGACGCCAGAGGGTATGGCTACACCTTC.

The chain employs TRBV11-2 and TRBJ2-7; 7 nucleotides agree with TRBD1. The CDR3 is 16 amino acids. CDR1 SGHAT and CDR2 FQNNGV come from the germline V gene. Germline trimming cut 1 base from V and 2 bases from J; bases unmatched to any gene: 8. The CDR3 bases are TGTGCCAGCAGCTTAGTAAAGGGGGCGATAACCTACGAGCAGTACTTC. Residues: CASSLVKGAITYEQYF.

The chain has TRBV2 and TRBJ2-5, with a weak D call TRBD1 (5 bases). Germline CDR1 and CDR2: SNHLY and FYNNEI. This CDR3 is built from 13 residues. V lost 5 bases and J 1 base, leaving 8 bases between the germline ends. The CDR3 nucleotides read TGTGCCAGCAGTTGGACAAGCCAAGAGACCCAGTACTTC. Encoded protein: CASSWTSQETQYF.

The chain has TRBV4-2 and TRBJ2-5; 9 nucleotides match TRBD2. The CDR3 is 18 residues long. CDR1 is LGHNA and CDR2 is YNFKEQ in the germline V gene. Germline trimming cut 1 base from V and 5 bases from J; bases unmatched to any gene: 14. This chain's CDR3 is CASSQGGAGGSVPETQYF. The CDR3 DNA follows: TGTGCCAGCAGCCAAGGCGGAGCGGGAGGATCTGTACCGGAGACCCAGTACTTC.

The chain employs TRBV2 and TRBJ2-1, with 8 positions matching TRBD2. CDR1 and CDR2 (germline): SNHLY, FYNNEI. The CDR3 is 16 residues long. Unmatched junction bases numbered 5, after V lost 1 base and J lost 3 bases. Here the CDR3 DNA reads TGTGCCAGCAGTGAAGAGGTAGCGGGGAACTACAATGAGCAGTTCTTC. Protein sequence: CASSEEVAGNYNEQFF. Variable domain in full (rest from reference TRBV2 and TRBJ2-1): EPEVTQTPSHQVTQMGQEVILRCVPISNHLYFYWYRQILGQKVEFLVSFYNNEISEKSEIFDDQFSVERPDGSNFTLKIRSTKLEDSAMYFCASSEEVAGNYNEQFFGPGTRLTVL.

The chain carries TRBV24-1 and TRBJ2-2; TRBD1 aligns across 9 bases. CDR3 size: 16 residues. With 7 bases clipped from V and 5 bases from J, the junction kept 10 bases outside the gene matches. Germline V gene lookup returns CDR1 KGHDR and CDR2 SFDVKD. CDR3 sequence: CATSTPQGAETGELFF. The CDR3 coding sequence is TGTGCCACCAGCACCCCACAGGGGGCGGAGACCGGGGAGCTGTTTTTT.

The chain couples TRBV2 to TRBJ2-2, with 12 bases lining up with TRBD2. CDR1 is SNHLY, CDR2 FYNNEI, per germline. The V and J ends lost 7 bases and 6 bases, in that order; junction bases with no gene match: 6. The CDR3 covers 15 residues. This chain's CDR3 is CASKKLAGGPGELFF. In DNA, the CDR3 is TGTGCCAGCAAAAAACTAGCGGGAGGTCCCGGGGAGCTGTTTTTT.

The rearrangement uses TRBV3-1 (or the pseudogene TRBV3-2) and TRBJ1-1; 12 bases are shared with TRBD1. The CDR3 is made up of 16 amino acids. V dropped 6 bases and J dropped 4; count of bases not matched to a gene: 9. Per germline, CDR1 LGHDT and CDR2 YNNKEL (reference sequence). The CDR3 DNA reads as TGTGCCAGCAGTCCCGGGACAGGGGGCGCGGGCACTGAAGCTTTCTTT. Protein product: CASSPGTGGAGTEAFF.

This rearrangement joins TRBV7-8 to TRBJ2-4; possibly TRBD1 for D (6 bases). This CDR3 region has 16 residues. The germline CDR1 and CDR2 sequences are SGHVS and FQNEAQ. The ends were cut back, 6 bases at V and 3 bases at J, with 18 bases in the middle. The CDR3 sequence: CASRQGGAMNKNIQYF. The CDR3, as DNA: TGTGCCAGCAGACAAGGGGGAGCAATGAACAAAAACATTCAGTACTTC.

This chain uses TRBV27 with TRBJ2-7; TRBD2 aligns across 10 bases. J was trimmed by 3 bases and V by 5 bases; bases with no gene match: 4. CDR1 MNHEY and CDR2 SMNVEV come from the germline V gene (reference sequence). CDR3 length equals 14 residues. This chain's CDR3 is CASSQLAGYYEQYF. The CDR3 DNA follows: TGTGCCAGCAGTCAACTAGCGGGATACTACGAGCAGTACTTC.

This clone was seen just once. The genes are TRBV7-9 and TRBJ2-7; TRBD2 might be the D (5 bases). CDR1 and CDR2 (germline): SEHNR, FQNEAQ (reference sequence). The ends were cut back, 3 bases at V and 2 bases at J, with 11 bases in the middle. The CDR3 covers 14 residues. DNA for the CDR3: TGTGCCAGCAGCTTGAGGGCCAACCCCTACGAGCAGTACTTC. It translates to CASSLRANPYEQYF.